At least ten counts were recorded for the clone carrying this TCR beta chain. The source of the sample is a study of T cells in Graves' hyperthyroidism and ophthalmopathy. There were TCR beta CDR3 regions amplified from RNA transcripts. The study used the HTBI primer set for a first-round RT-PCR of the TCR CDR3. One entry per CDR3 protein results from TCRdb running MiXCR on the multiplex PCR reads. The repertoire holds fewer than 750,000 distinct CDR3 sequences, with around 42% as singletons. The CDR3 runs 15 residues. V was cut by 1 base and J by 2 bases, with 9 bases left in between. Over 18 months, lack of ophthalmopathy progression marked Graves' hyperthyroidism as stable.

This TCR was sampled from a woman aged 18-35 years with Graves' hyperthyroidism. The V gene is TRBV12-3 or TRBV12-4, the J gene TRBJ1-3, with D hard to call. Sequencing used peripheral blood or thyroid tissue (not recorded which). CDR3 region: CASSLVAGPGNTIYF. DNA of the CDR3: TGTGCCAGCAGTTTAGTGGCGGGCCCTGGAAACACCATATATTTT.